The sequence of this T cell receptor beta chain was determined in a study of T cell repertoires in cytomegalovirus infection. Study information: Signatures in public TCR beta sequences pointed to both CMV infection and matching HLA type. Broader study findings: Clonotypes of TCR beta that were HLA-C-restricted and CMV-specific dominated the ex vivo response. Summed frequency of shared TCR beta families picked out CMV carriers who also had the relevant HLA.

TCRdb re-derived calls from the reads in MiXCR, one entry per CDR3 protein. This table has tens of thousands of distinct CDR3 sequences, 35% to 45% appearing once. This clonotype appeared a few times. Its target is unknown. Germline V gene lookup returns CDR1 KGHSH and CDR2 LQKENI. Unmatched junction bases numbered 3, after V lost 5 bases and J lost 6 bases. The CDR3 is 14 amino acids. The clonotype was recovered from a human donor in good health (CMV status not recorded). Some clones in this sample may be carry-over from other donors' samples. Sequenced material: CD8+ T cells from cultured PBMCs, taken from culture after CMV antigen stimulation. This chain connects TRBV18 to TRBJ1-6, with 8 bases matching TRBD1. The CDR3, as DNA: TGTGCCAGCTCAAGAACAGGGGGTAATTCACCCCTCCACTTT. Amino acids: CASSRTGGNSPLHF.